This T cell receptor (beta chain) was obtained from a study of T cell responses to AZD1222 COVID-19 vaccine. Study-level points and caveats: Samples come after the peak T cell response, not at day 14.

Profiling relied on immunoSEQ multiplex PCR, and the TCRdb table lists in-frame clones only, not all of them. The table has 70,000 to 95,000 clones, around 84% seen once. A remark on this clone: What it recognizes is unknown.

Between the trimmed V and J ends, which lost 8 bases and 1 base, there was a span of 14 bases. This CDR3 has 14 amino acids. The germline V gene has CDR1 SNHLY and CDR2 FYNNEI. This sequence was found in an adult in good health. The V call is TRBV2, the J call TRBJ1-1, with a weak D call TRBD1 (5 bases). Sequences were derived from peripheral blood, sampled on day 0 of AZD1222 vaccination. The CDR3 here is CASWRGERNTEAFF. CDR3 DNA: TGTGCCAGCTGGAGAGGGGAAAGGAACACTGAAGCTTTCTTT.